This TCR beta chain stems from a study of T cells in Graves' hyperthyroidism and ophthalmopathy. The TCR beta CDR3 regions underwent amplification using RNA transcripts as the source. The TCR CDR3 first-round RT-PCR relied on the HTBI primer set. One entry per CDR3 protein, called by TCRdb with MiXCR from the multiplex PCR reads. The table has roughly 500,000 distinct CDR3 sequences, around 45% seen once. The CDR3 loop spans 13 amino acids. Between the trimmed V and J ends, which lost 3 bases and 8 bases, there was a span of 14 bases. Germline V CDR1 and CDR2: SGHRS, YFSETQ. Specimen: peripheral blood or thyroid tissue (not recorded which). The gene calls are TRBV5-1 and TRBJ1-2, with D unclear. The receptor was derived from an adult woman with Graves' disease, either hyperthyroidism or ophthalmopathy (not recorded which). This chain's CDR3 is CASSWEGTAGYTF. The CDR3 bases are TGCGCCAGCAGCTGGGAGGGAACAGCCGGCTACACCTTC.